These 2 T cell receptor beta chains were sequenced from one sample in a study of CD8 T cells in ankylosing spondylitis. A single record per CDR3 protein comes from TCRdb applying MiXCR to the 5' RACE reads. The sample has approximately 300,000 distinct CDR3 sequences; under 25% are singletons. Input material: blood, either unsorted or a sorted T cell fraction (not recorded which). The source is a female donor with ankylosing spondylitis or in good health (not recorded which).

The DNA for the CDR3 is TGCAGTGCTAGCTATGCGTCGTATAGCAATCAGCCCCAGCATTTT. This encodes CSASYASYSNQPQHF. V is TRBV20-1 and J is TRBJ1-5; D is unclear. CDR3 size: 15 residues. Germline V gene sequence: CDR1 DFQATT, CDR2 SNEGSKA (reference sequence). Deletions cut 3 bases from V and 0 bases from J, with 12 bases between.

This clonotype was seen more than once but under ten times. Here the CDR3 DNA reads TGTGCCAGCAGCTTGACACCAGGGAGAGCTTTCTTT. Protein: CASSLTPGRAFF. The rearrangement joins TRBV5-6 to TRBJ1-1; maybe TRBD1 (5 bases). Deletions cut 1 base from V and 10 bases from J, with 11 bases between. Germline loops: CDR1 SGHDT, CDR2 YYEEEE. This CDR3 has 12 amino acids.